This T cell receptor (beta chain) emerged from a study of control samples from healthy donors and cancer patients. This CDR3 is 14 amino acids long. Germline V lookup: CDR1 SNHLY, CDR2 FYNNEI. V gave up 9 bases and J gave up 5 bases; unmatched junction bases: 7. Only in-frame clones appear in the TCRdb table, and some are missing; sequencing was by immunoSEQ multiplex PCR. The sample contains over 85,000 clones, 85% to 95% of which appear only once. This TCR derives from a woman aged 25 to 39 in good health. This chain connects TRBV2 to TRBJ2-5; 12 bases match TRBD2. The sequencing sample was made of blood. The CDR3 reads CASRTSGGRETQYF. CDR3 bases: TGTGCCAGTCGAACTAGCGGGGGGCGGGAGACCCAGTACTTC.